The 6 T cell receptor beta chains in this list originate from one sample, sequenced in a study of shared clonotypes between healthy human individuals. Assay: immunoSEQ multiplex PCR; the TCRdb copy retains only in-frame clones and omits some. The data hold over a million clones, with about 84% observed a single time. Sequenced material: memory CD4+ T cells from PBMCs. The subset was: CD45RA-negative fraction. These TCRs come from a man between 18 and 29 years old in good health. Some clones in this sample may be carry-over from other donors' samples.

This chain links TRBV2 with TRBJ2-5, with TRBD1 as a possible D gene (5 bases). Germline assignment: CDR1 SNHLY and CDR2 FYNNEI. V lost 2 bases to trimming and J lost 5 bases, with 12 bases between them. This CDR3 spans 14 amino acids. In nucleotides, the CDR3 is TGTGCCAGCAGTGAAAGGGCAGGGTGGGAGACCCAGTACTTC. This gives the protein CASSERAGWETQYF.

The J gene is TRBJ2-7, the V gene TRBV6-1; D possibly uses TRBD1 or TRBD2 (5 bases each). The CDR3 runs 15 residues. CDR1 and CDR2 from the germline V gene are MNHNS and SASEGT. V was cut by 6 bases and J by 1 base, with 16 bases left in between. Here the CDR3 DNA reads TGTGCCAGCAGGACCATCGAGGGGCCTTCCTACGAGCAGTACTTC. Its protein is CASRTIEGPSYEQYF.

Points on this clone: Other DNA sequences in this specimen translate into the identical CDR3. The chain uses TRBV6-5 and TRBJ2-7; D might be TRBD2 (6 bases). The CDR3 length is 13 residues. Germline CDR1 reads MNHEY; CDR2 reads SVGAGI. V was cut by 6 bases and J by 3 bases, with 12 bases left in between. The CDR3 sequence: CASSSPTSYEQYF. CDR3 DNA: TGTGCCAGCAGCTCCCCGACTAGCTACGAGCAGTACTTC.

V usage is TRBV10-3 and J usage is TRBJ1-5; the D gene is possibly TRBD1 (6 bases). CDR1 is ENHRY, CDR2 SYGVKD, per germline. The CDR3 consists of 15 residues. Trimming pared 0 bases from V and 6 bases from J, leaving 12 bases between. This CDR3 is CAISESPGGGQPQHF. DNA for the CDR3: TGTGCCATCAGTGAGTCGCCCGGGGGCGGTCAGCCCCAGCATTTT.

J is TRBJ2-1 and V is TRBV4-1; D gene uncertain. The CDR3 is made up of 14 amino acids. Trimming shortened V by 3 bases and J by 4 bases, and 10 bases separated the two germline ends. The germline V gene encodes CDR1 MGHRA and CDR2 YSYEKL. Here the CDR3 DNA reads TGCGCCAGCAGCCAGTCACCATCTTACAATGAGCAGTTCTTC. Its translation is CASSQSPSYNEQFF.

The chain carries TRBV21-1 and TRBJ1-2. TRBV21-1 is a pseudogene segment. This CDR3 has 15 amino acids. CDR3 in amino acids: CASSKEGRTNYGYTF. DNA of the CDR3: TGTGCCAGCAGCAAAGAGGGGAGAACTAACTATGGCTACACCTTC.